Sequencing of this T cell receptor beta chain was carried out in a study of CD8 T cells in Susac syndrome. RNA in amounts of roughly 0.45 to 1 ug was reverse transcribed with random hexamers. TCR beta CDR3 was amplified by immunoSEQ multiplex PCR. This amplification extended across 54 Vbeta and 13 Jbeta segments. TCRdb recomputed calls from the immunoSEQ multiplex PCR reads with MiXCR, one row per CDR3 protein. The table lists about 190,000 distinct CDR3 sequences, 85% to 95% of them singletons. V was clipped by 6 bases and J by 5 bases; unmatched bases: 8. The CDR3 spans 14 residues. The authors negatively isolated CD8+ and CD4+ T cells and FACS-enriched TEMRA cells.

Sequencing was carried out using CD4+ T cells from PBMCs. This TCR came from a human donor in good health. The chain recombines TRBV12-3 or TRBV12-4 with TRBJ2-5, with 8 bases matching TRBD2. The CDR3 DNA reads as TGTGCCAGCAGGCCACCGGGACTAGTGGAGACCCAGTACTTC. Protein: CASRPPGLVETQYF.